This entry describes one T cell receptor (beta chain). Its antigen remains undetermined. Per-nucleotide qualities are absent, and no much larger clonotype sits a single base away. Samples from volunteer blood donors who had recovered from COVID-19 were contributed by a second Seattle source. The collaborating institutions used their own protocols to collect whole blood in K2EDTA tubes. Collaborator samples were shipped for TCRbeta analysis as frozen whole blood, isolated PBMCs, or DNA extracted from either sample type. Reading from cysteine to phenylalanine, the CDR3 counts 15 amino acids. Of all the DNA, just the CDR3 is kept, 45 bases in frame from base 1. From the germline V gene (reference sequence), CDR1 is LGHDT and CDR2 is YNNKEL. Germline trimming: 4 bases from V, 1 base from J; junction bases outside gene matches: 3. The source of the sample is a study of blood T cell repertoires in COVID-19 (dated by TCRdb to 2020 to 2022). Background on the whole study: Samples covering the acute and convalescent phases of COVID-19 were provided by collaborators in the United States, Italy and Spain. The material from the prospective study consisted of cDNA or gDNA derived from T cells, B-cell-depleted T cells, or PBMCs. The dataset comprised deeply sampled blood TCRbeta repertoires from subjects exposed to, actively infected with, or recovered from COVID-19. The repertoires were released in a freely available public database meant as a resource for research on the immune response to SARS-CoV-2. Samples came from the ongoing ImmuneRACE study (first 160 participants) plus 1,254 subjects from 6 global collaborators. The sample metadata nearly always contained a de-identified subject ID, COVID-19 status, age in years and sex. HLA class I and class II types, where available, came from metadata supplied by the sample provider rather than from assay-based typing. Study-wide conclusions, independent of this receptor: How much clinical and demographic metadata was included differed by source and by participant, and the metadata was provided uncurated.

TCRbeta CDR3 regions were amplified from genomic DNA by means of the immunoSEQ Assay, a bias-controlled multiplex PCR. The original pipeline was this. The number of nucleated cells in each sample was estimated by amplification of reference gene primers within the assay. To quantify the absolute abundance of each unique TCRbeta CDR3 rearrangement, sequence reads were collapsed and filtered. For each sample, productive Simpson clonality was calculated by taking the square root of Simpson's diversity index across productive rearrangements. This immuneACCESS table, as held by TCRdb, lists in-frame sequences with V and J called but not all clones. Of the missing ones, under half trace to an unresolved V gene in checked studies; the others have no known cause. For V, J and clone size, that table is used; D and trimming come from the DNA. A total of approximately 240,000 clones appear in this sample, more than 75% of them only once. Just over 3% of the sample is held by the ten biggest clonotypes.

The sample was peripheral blood. The rearrangement combines TRBV3-1 (or the pseudogene TRBV3-2) with TRBJ2-1; a stretch of 8 junction bases matches TRBD2. The sequence derives from a woman aged 25 to 39 who had recovered from COVID-19. The CDR3 amino acid sequence is: CASSPGLGSYNEQFF. The DNA is TGTGCCAGCAGCCCGGGACTAGGTTCCTACAATGAGCAGTTCTTC.